Reported below is one TCR beta chain. Its antigen is currently not known. Qualities for individual bases were not recorded, and no much larger clone is one base off. Library prep was done by 5' RACE. Sequenced on an Illumina HiSeq 2500. The second PCR ran for roughly 7 to 11 cycles and used a J-beta primer mix along with a sample-barcoded 5' primer. Each TCR beta cDNA molecule received a unique molecular identifier from a template-switch 5' adaptor carrying 12 random nucleotides. Each sample yielded at least 2.5 million CDR3-containing paired-end reads. All of the RNA was converted into first-strand cDNA using the Mint cDNA synthesis kit, with a TRBC-specific oligonucleotide serving as the primer. After uracil-DNA glycosylase treatment, a first 18-cycle PCR used universal primers M1SS and BC2_uni_R on all cDNA. Concerning the study's data processing: For normalization, 1 million high-quality reads were randomly selected from each sample, with every read carrying a distinct molecular identifier. Instead of being binned into consensus sequences, reads with shared molecular identifiers were discarded. MiTCR, run with a Q25 quality threshold and the strictest error-elimination algorithm, handled CDR3 identification, clonotype clustering and error correction. A nonparametric unseen species model with Euler transformation was used to estimate a lower bound on total TCR beta diversity. TCRdb reanalyzed the raw reads on its own, using fastp at Q25 for trimming and MiXCR for clone calling, and kept in-frame beta chains. Each entry merges the rows of one CDR3 protein and shows their most common DNA and genes. The V and J calls here are based on TCRdb, not the publication. Across this sample there are 1.5 million to 2 million distinct CDR3 sequences, with about 31% seen only once. Approximately 10% of the sample lies in the top ten.

The data belong to a study of blood T cells in healthy people across ages (dated by TCRdb to the mid-2010s). As for the study more broadly: In model experiments, template switching captured about one uniquely barcoded TCR beta cDNA molecule for every two T cells. To track age-related changes in TCR beta repertoire diversity, the study relied on deep sequencing normalized with unique cDNA molecular identifiers. Donors were grouped into four age groups: young (average roughly 16 years), middle-aged (39), aged (around 60) and long-lived (over 80). To avoid experimental bias, donors of different ages were spread randomly across the sequencing lanes. Using the same blood draw, the study looked at two additional independent replicas of 1 million unique cDNA reads for two donors, one aged 18 to 30 and the other aged 80 or older.

Study-wide findings and limitations: Observed TCR beta diversity correlated strongly with the percentage of naive T cells measured by flow cytometry. Because the CMV infection status of the donors was unknown, age-related changes in expanded clonotypes may potentially have been confounded. Observed TCR beta diversity per million T cells fell roughly linearly with age, and a significant reduction was already apparent by age roughly 40. Bulk unsorted PBMC profiling prevented conclusive comparison of naive and antigen-experienced compartments. Estimates of total diversity based on one million sequenced T cells were considered lower bounds and underestimates. The long-lived group showed more naive CD4+ T cells, fewer expanded clones and increased TCR diversity than the aged group, suggesting age selection.

The roughly 39 donors, aged about 6 to 95 years, were systemically healthy Caucasian individuals from Russia. Each donor gave ten milliliters of peripheral blood, collected into EDTA-treated Vacutainer tubes. Ficoll-Paque density-gradient centrifugation was used to isolate PBMCs, with at least 6 million per sample. Trizol reagent was used to extract total RNA from the PBMCs, yielding at least 6 micrograms per sample. Naive CD45RAhigh/CD27high T cell percentages were measured by flow cytometry on a PBMC aliquot from every donor. The sample comprised blood. The sequence came from a woman in her 30s in good health.

CDR3 sequence: CASFLGQGFGYTF. The nucleotide sequence is TGTGCCAGCTTCCTGGGCCAAGGGTTTGGCTACACCTTC. The receptor chain draws on TRBV11-2 and TRBJ1-2; the D segment cannot be called with confidence. The CDR3 measures 13 amino acids from cysteine to phenylalanine. Left in the record is the CDR3 DNA by itself, 39 bases read in frame from the first base. CDR1 and CDR2, looked up from the germline V gene, are SGHAT and FQNNGV. Trimming costs V 8 bases and J 7 bases, and their ends lie 17 bases apart.